A selection of T cell receptor beta chains follows, all from one sample in a study of Graves' ophthalmopathy and Graves' hyperthyroidism. Using its own MiXCR run on the multiplex PCR reads, TCRdb lists one record per CDR3 protein. The data contain about 57,000 distinct CDR3 sequences, approximately 50% of them singletons. The sample comprised peripheral blood. These receptor sequences come from an adult woman with Graves' ophthalmopathy. CDR3s include the opening cysteine and the closing phenylalanine or tryptophan. The D gene is left open where the match is weak. The size of a clone is reported for some rows only, either as once, few or many, or as a class for expanded clones.

CDR3aa,CDR3nt,j_gene,v_gene,abundance,d_gene
CASSQTGGEQYF,TGTGCCAGCAGCCAGACAGGGGGCGAGCAGTACTTC,TRBJ2-7,TRBV7-9,-,TRBD1
CASSYPTGWTEAFF,TGTGCCAGCAGTTACCCGACAGGGTGGACTGAAGCTTTCTTT,TRBJ1-1,TRBV28,many,TRBD1
CASSLAGGGTEAFF,TGTGCCAGCAGCTTAGCCGGAGGGGGGACTGAAGCTTTCTTT,TRBJ1-1,TRBV7-6,medium-sized,-
CASSPRDRGTGELFF,TGCGCCAGCAGCCCCCGGGACAGGGGTACCGGGGAGCTGTTTTTT,TRBJ2-2,TRBV5-1,-,TRBD1
CASNGCIETASYNEQFF,TGTGCCAGCAACGGATGCATAGAGACAGCTTCCTACAATGAGCAGTTCTTC,TRBJ2-1,TRBV11-1,-,-
CASSLRPTGFSSYEQFF,TGTGCCAGCAGTTTGCGCCCGACAGGGTTTAGCTCCTACGAGCAGTTCTTC,TRBJ2-1,TRBV12-3/TRBV12-4,-,TRBD1
CASSGGSVTNEQFF,TGCGCCAGCAGCGGGGGGTCCGTAACTAATGAGCAGTTCTTC,TRBJ2-1,TRBV4-1,many,-
CSAIEAFGTVGYEQYF,TGCAGTGCTATAGAAGCTTTCGGGACCGTCGGTTACGAGCAGTACTTC,TRBJ2-7,TRBV20-1,many,-
CASSRRYQGSSSYEQYF,TGTGCCAGCAGCCGGAGGTACCAGGGTTCTAGCTCCTACGAGCAGTACTTC,TRBJ2-7,TRBV3-1,-,-
CASSIWGTSGISEQFF,TGTGCCAGTAGTATTTGGGGGACTAGCGGGATTAGTGAGCAGTTCTTC,TRBJ2-1,TRBV19,many,TRBD2
CASSLEETGTQYF,TGTGCCAGCAGCTTAGAAGAGACGGGGACCCAGTACTTC,TRBJ2-5,TRBV7-6,-,-
CASSPGSGGAYEQYF,TGTGCCAGCAGTCCCGGTAGCGGGGGGGCCTACGAGCAGTACTTC,TRBJ2-7,TRBV28,many,TRBD2
CATSDLAASYNEQFF,TGTGCCACCAGTGATTTAGCAGCCTCCTACAATGAGCAGTTCTTC,TRBJ2-1,TRBV24-1,-,-
CASSAGLAGGPTF,TGTGCCAGCAGCGCTGGACTAGCGGGAGGGCCCACCTTC,TRBJ1-2,TRBV9,-,-
CASGSGGPGETQYF,TGTGCTAGTGGATCAGGGGGCCCAGGGGAGACCCAGTACTTC,TRBJ2-5,TRBV12-5,many,TRBD1
CASSRPGNTEAFF,TGTGCCAGCTCACGACCCGGGAACACTGAAGCTTTCTTT,TRBJ1-1,TRBV18,-,-
CSATQGTNTEAFWGSVNEKLFF,TGCAGCGCTACACAGGGGACAAACACTGAAGCTTTCTGGGGGAGTGTTAATGAAAAACTGTTTTTT,TRBJ1-4,TRBV29-1,-,TRBD1